These T cell receptor beta chains were read from a single sample in a study of T cells in Graves' hyperthyroidism and ophthalmopathy. MiXCR, run by TCRdb on the multiplex PCR reads, gives a single entry per CDR3 protein. The sample yields fewer than 650,000 distinct CDR3 sequences, approximately 48% seen once. Material: peripheral blood or thyroid tissue (not recorded which). The receptors stem from an adult woman with Graves' disease, either hyperthyroidism or ophthalmopathy (not recorded which). Both conserved end residues are part of each CDR3. The order of the fields is clone size, D gene, V gene, J gene, CDR3 DNA, CDR3 protein. A D gene is named only where the DNA matches it firmly. Not every row has a clone size; where given, it reads once, few, many or a size class.

>once|NA|TRBV7-8|TRBJ2-7
TGTGCCAGCAGCCGCGCGGGGACGGACGAGCAGTACTTC
CASSRAGTDEQYF
>NA|NA|TRBV29-1|TRBJ1-2
TGCAGTTTGAGCAGGGGTTACGGCTACACCTTC
CSLSRGYGYTF
>NA|TRBD2|TRBV6-1|TRBJ2-7
TGTGCCAGCAGTGGACTAGCGGGAGATCACGAGCAGTACTTC
CASSGLAGDHEQYF
>NA|TRBD1|TRBV24-1|TRBJ1-2
TGTGCCACCAGTGCTACCGACAGGGGGCGAAATCTTAACTATGGCTACACCTTC
CATSATDRGRNLNYGYTF
>few|NA|TRBV7-2|TRBJ1-1
TGTGCCAGCAGCCCCAGGGGCTGGAACACTGAAGCTTTCTTT
CASSPRGWNTEAFF
>many|NA|TRBV5-1|TRBJ2-5
TGCGCCAGCAGCTTGAGGGAGGACTGGCAAGAGACCCAGTACTTC
CASSLREDWQETQYF
>NA|NA|TRBV9|TRBJ1-2
TGTGCCAGCAGCGGGACAGAATACTATGGCTACACCTTC
CASSGTEYYGYTF
>NA|NA|TRBV2|TRBJ2-5
TGTGCCAGCAGTGGGGGATACCAAGAGACCCAGTACTTC
CASSGGYQETQYF
>NA|NA|TRBV7-6|TRBJ1-2
TGTGCCAGCAGCCTCGCACAAACAGCTAACTATGGCTACACCTTC
CASSLAQTANYGYTF
>once|NA|TRBV25-1|TRBJ2-7
TGTGCCAGCAGTGCCCGGACAGACTACGAGCAGTACTTC
CASSARTDYEQYF
>NA|TRBD1|TRBV10-3|TRBJ1-5
TGTGCCATCAGGCCACAGGGGGCTCAGCCCCAGCATTTT
CAIRPQGAQPQHF
>many|NA|TRBV5-6|TRBJ1-1
TGTGCCAGCAGCTCCTCCATTGAAGCTTTCTTT
CASSSSIEAFF
>NA|TRBD1|TRBV18|TRBJ1-2
TGTGCCAGCTCACCGAGGGGACAGGCTGGTGGCTACACCTTC
CASSPRGQAGGYTF
>NA|NA|TRBV5-1|TRBJ1-1
TGCGCCAGCAGCTTGGGGGGGTTCGCTGAAGCTTTCTTT
CASSLGGFAEAFF
>many|NA|TRBV20-1|TRBJ1-5
TGCAGTGCTAGGACAGACCTTTATAGCAATCAGCCCCAGCATTTT
CSARTDLYSNQPQHF
>many|NA|TRBV24-1|TRBJ1-2
TGTGCCACCAGTGGGGGTGACTATGGCTACACCTTC
CATSGGDYGYTF
>many|TRBD1|TRBV12-3/TRBV12-4|TRBJ1-1
TGTGCCAGCAGTTTGGGACAGGGTGAGACTGAAGCTTTCTTT
CASSLGQGETEAFF
>many|NA|TRBV5-1|TRBJ1-3
TGCGCCAGCAGCGCGGGACGGGCGGGTGGAAACACCATATATTTT
CASSAGRAGGNTIYF
>NA|NA|TRBV29-1|TRBJ1-1
TGCAGCGTTGAAGGGGGTGTGTCAAAAGCTTTCTTT
CSVEGGVSKAFF
>NA|NA|TRBV29-1|TRBJ2-5
TGCAGCGTTGTTATGGGAGAGACCCAGTACTTC
CSVVMGETQYF
>many|TRBD2|TRBV5-1|TRBJ2-5
TGCGCCAGCAGCTTGGAACTAGCGGGAGGAGAGACCCAGTACTTC
CASSLELAGGETQYF
>NA|NA|TRBV28|TRBJ1-1
TGTGCCAGCAGTTTGGCAGAGTCTGAAGCTTTCTTT
CASSLAESEAFF
>NA|NA|TRBV10-3|TRBJ1-4
TGTGCCAGCAGCCAACCGCCGTTGGAAAAACTGTTTTTT
CASSQPPLEKLFF
>many|NA|TRBV20-1|TRBJ1-2
TGCAGTGCTAGGGACAGTCTCACTAACTATGGCTACACCTTC
CSARDSLTNYGYTF
>NA|NA|TRBV7-3|TRBJ2-7
TGTGCCAGCAGCAAGTGGGGAGAGCAGTACTTC
CASSKWGEQYF
>NA|NA|TRBV7-2|TRBJ1-5
TGTGCCAGCAGCTTTGCAGCTCAGCCCCAGCATTTT
CASSFAAQPQHF
>NA|NA|TRBV5-1|TRBJ2-5
TGCGCCAGCAGCGTCGGAAGCGGAGGGACCCAGTACTTC
CASSVGSGGTQYF
>NA|TRBD1|TRBV12-3/TRBV12-4|TRBJ1-5
TGTGCCACTTCAGGGGGCGCGAATCAGCCCCAGCATTTT
CATSGGANQPQHF
>few|NA|TRBV7-8|TRBJ2-7
TGTGCCAGCAGCTTGTTGGAGAGCTCCTACGAGCAGTACTTC
CASSLLESSYEQYF
>many|NA|TRBV12-3/TRBV12-4|TRBJ1-4
TGTGCCAGCAGTTTAGGGCTGAATGAAAAACTGTTTTTT
CASSLGLNEKLFF
>NA|NA|TRBV20-1|TRBJ1-5
TGCAGTGCTAAGTCTGACAGTATCAATCAGCCCCAGCATTTT
CSAKSDSINQPQHF
>few|NA|TRBV7-9|TRBJ2-2
TGTGCCAGCAGCTCCGGTCCCAGAGGCACCGGGGAGCTGTTTTTT
CASSSGPRGTGELFF
>NA|NA|TRBV7-9|TRBJ2-1
TGTGCCAGCAGCTTGCTCACGAGCTCCTATAATGAGCAGTTCTTC
CASSLLTSSYNEQFF
>NA|TRBD2|TRBV20-1|TRBJ2-3
TGCAGTGCCCAAGCGGGAGATGGCACAGATACGCAGTATTTT
CSAQAGDGTDTQYF
>few|TRBD2|TRBV29-1|TRBJ2-5
TGCAGCGTCCAACTAGCGGGAGGAGGCGAGACCCAGTACTTC
CSVQLAGGGETQYF
>NA|NA|TRBV10-2|TRBJ1-2
TGCGCCAGCAGTGAGACAGGGCAAGATGGCTACACCTTC
CASSETGQDGYTF
>NA|NA|TRBV6-1|TRBJ1-5
TGTGCCAGCAGTGCCTCCTGGCGAACAGCAGGGCGACAGCCCCAGCATTTT
CASSASWRTAGRQPQHF
>few|TRBD2|TRBV5-4|TRBJ2-5
TGTGCCAGCAGCTTTGGACTAGCGGGACAAGAGACCCAATACTTC
CASSFGLAGQETQYF
>NA|NA|TRBV6-5|TRBJ1-6
TGTGCCAGCACCCTCGAACAGGGTTATTCACCCCTCCACTTT
CASTLEQGYSPLHF
>NA|NA|TRBV20-1|TRBJ1-1
TGCAGTGCTAGAACTGCGAACACTGAAGCTTTCTTT
CSARTANTEAFF
>many|NA|TRBV14|TRBJ1-3
TGTGCCAGCAGCCAAGATATCTCTGGAAACACCATATATTTT
CASSQDISGNTIYF
>many|TRBD2|TRBV10-3|TRBJ2-2
TGTGCCATCAGTGAAACTAGCGGGACCAACACCGGGGAGCTGTTTTTT
CAISETSGTNTGELFF
>few|NA|TRBV10-3|TRBJ1-5
TGTGCCATCAGTGTTGACAGAGCCAATCAGCCCCAGCATTTT
CAISVDRANQPQHF